This is a list of T cell receptor beta chains from one sample in a study of tumor and adjacent non-tumor tissue in lung cancer. TCRdb called the multiplex PCR reads again in MiXCR, with one record for every CDR3 protein. The top ten clones hold 20% to 25% of a sample with 50,000 to 60,000 distinct CDR3 sequences, about 79% of them seen once. The sequenced sample was distant non-tumor lung tissue. The receptors originated from a woman aged 60-75 years with non-small cell lung cancer. Each CDR3 is given with its conserved first and last residue. The order of the fields is V gene, D gene, clone size, J gene, CDR3 DNA, CDR3 protein. The D gene is left open where the match is weak. The size entry is marked missing in some rows and otherwise reads once, few, many or a size class.

v_gene: TRBV12-3/TRBV12-4; d_gene: TRBD1; abundance: .; j_gene: TRBJ1-2; CDR3nt: TGTGCCAGCAGTTACGGGACAGTTGTGGACTATGGCTACACCTTC; CDR3aa: CASSYGTVVDYGYTF
v_gene: TRBV29-1; d_gene: .; abundance: .; j_gene: TRBJ1-1; CDR3nt: TGCAGCGTTGGTCCCGATGGGGCAGGGTTTGAACCATTCTTT; CDR3aa: CSVGPDGAGFEPFF
v_gene: TRBV11-1; d_gene: .; abundance: few; j_gene: TRBJ2-7; CDR3nt: TGTGCCAGCAGCTTAGCGACCGGGACTCCAATAGGGCGGTACTTC; CDR3aa: CASSLATGTPIGRYF
v_gene: TRBV30; d_gene: TRBD1; abundance: .; j_gene: TRBJ2-1; CDR3nt: TGTGCCTGGAGTACCACCGGGACAGATTACAATGAGCAGTTCTTC; CDR3aa: CAWSTTGTDYNEQFF
v_gene: TRBV29-1; d_gene: .; abundance: .; j_gene: TRBJ1-2; CDR3nt: TGCAGCGTTGAGCTATTTGCCCGACAAGATAACTATGGCTACACCTTC; CDR3aa: CSVELFARQDNYGYTF
v_gene: TRBV11-3; d_gene: .; abundance: .; j_gene: TRBJ2-2; CDR3nt: TGTGCCAGCAGACTCACCGGGACAGTGGGCGGGGAGTTGTTTTTT; CDR3aa: CASRLTGTVGGELFF
v_gene: TRBV11-2; d_gene: .; abundance: many; j_gene: TRBJ2-3; CDR3nt: TGTGCCAGCAGCTCCACAGATACGCAGTATTTT; CDR3aa: CASSSTDTQYF
v_gene: TRBV4-1; d_gene: TRBD1; abundance: .; j_gene: TRBJ1-2; CDR3nt: TGTGACAGCAGCCCCAGCAGGGCAGGGGGCTTAGGTGGCTACACCTTC; CDR3aa: CDSSPSRAGGLGGYTF
v_gene: TRBV7-8; d_gene: .; abundance: .; j_gene: TRBJ2-5; CDR3nt: TGTGCCAACAGCGTGAGGGACCACCAAGAGACCCAGTACTTC; CDR3aa: CANSVRDHQETQYF
v_gene: TRBV10-3; d_gene: .; abundance: once; j_gene: TRBJ2-7; CDR3nt: TGTGTCATCAGCGGAGCAGGAGCGGGCTACGAGCAGTACTTC; CDR3aa: CVISGAGAGYEQYF
v_gene: TRBV20-1; d_gene: .; abundance: .; j_gene: TRBJ2-2; CDR3nt: TGCAGTACTAGTGCCACAGGGCGGGATACCGGGGAGCTGTTTTTT; CDR3aa: CSTSATGRDTGELFF
v_gene: TRBV18; d_gene: .; abundance: .; j_gene: TRBJ2-1; CDR3nt: TGTGCCACCTCTCCTAATAAGGCAGATGAGCAGCTCTTC; CDR3aa: CATSPNKADEQLF
v_gene: TRBV5-1; d_gene: .; abundance: many; j_gene: TRBJ2-1; CDR3nt: TGCGCCAGCAGTCTTACCCAAACGTGGAATGAGCAGTTCTTC; CDR3aa: CASSLTQTWNEQFF
v_gene: TRBV11-3; d_gene: .; abundance: .; j_gene: TRBJ1-1; CDR3nt: TGTGCCAACAGGTCGGACGGTAACATTGAAGCTTTCTTT; CDR3aa: CANRSDGNIEAFF
v_gene: TRBV19; d_gene: .; abundance: .; j_gene: TRBJ2-3; CDR3nt: TGTGCCAGTTCCCTTGGGGCCGCTTCGGTTGGTACGCAGTATTTT; CDR3aa: CASSLGAASVGTQYF
v_gene: TRBV4-3; d_gene: TRBD2; abundance: .; j_gene: TRBJ2-3; CDR3nt: TGTGCCAGCAGCCAAGAGGTCTCAGCGGGAGGGCCTTCAGATACACAGTATTTT; CDR3aa: CASSQEVSAGGPSDTQYF
v_gene: TRBV4-3; d_gene: TRBD1; abundance: .; j_gene: TRBJ2-7; CDR3nt: TGCGCCAGCAGCTTTCTTCCCGAGACAGGGAAAAACGAGCATTACTTC; CDR3aa: CASSFLPETGKNEHYF
v_gene: TRBV29-1; d_gene: TRBD1; abundance: .; j_gene: TRBJ1-4; CDR3nt: TGCAGCGTGGAAGGGACAGGAGACGGTGAAAAACTGTTTTTT; CDR3aa: CSVEGTGDGEKLFF
v_gene: TRBV11-3; d_gene: .; abundance: .; j_gene: TRBJ2-2; CDR3nt: TGTGTCAGCAGCTTAACTGGGGTAGGGTCTACCGGGGAGCTGTCTTTT; CDR3aa: CVSSLTGVGSTGELSF
v_gene: TRBV12-3/TRBV12-4; d_gene: .; abundance: .; j_gene: TRBJ2-3; CDR3nt: TGTGCCAGCAGTTTAGCTGGGTCCTCAGATACGCAGTATTTT; CDR3aa: CASSLAGSSDTQYF
v_gene: TRBV12-3/TRBV12-4; d_gene: .; abundance: .; j_gene: TRBJ2-7; CDR3nt: TGTACCAGCAGTTCTCTGGGGGGAACCAACGAGCGGTACTTC; CDR3aa: CTSSSLGGTNERYF
v_gene: TRBV5-1; d_gene: .; abundance: few; j_gene: TRBJ1-1; CDR3nt: TGCGCCAGCACTTTGGGGCGGAACACTGATGCTTTCTTT; CDR3aa: CASTLGRNTDAFF
v_gene: TRBV6-5; d_gene: TRBD1; abundance: .; j_gene: TRBJ1-1; CDR3nt: TGTGCCAGCAGGTATACAGGGGGCTGTAGCATTGAAGCTTTCTTT; CDR3aa: CASRYTGGCSIEAFF
v_gene: TRBV6-5; d_gene: TRBD1; abundance: .; j_gene: TRBJ2-3; CDR3nt: TGTGCCAGCAGTTATGACAGGGAGAGTGCAGATACGCAGTATTTT; CDR3aa: CASSYDRESADTQYF